The present T cell receptor (beta chain) was sequenced within a study of OX40 agonist ivuxolimab in advanced cancers. At the level of the whole study: Ivuxolimab, which targeted the costimulatory receptor OX40 (CD134), was an agonistic, fully human IgG2 monoclonal antibody. Among the approximately 50 dose-escalation patients, around 19 had hepatocellular carcinoma, approximately 15 melanoma, 9 renal cell carcinoma and 9 head and neck cancer. Patients were allowed to have had prior anti-PD-1, anti-PD-L1 or anti-CTLA-4 therapy, and 40% to 45% of the dose-escalation patients had previously received checkpoint inhibitors. The purpose of peripheral TCRbeta sequencing was to test whether ivuxolimab changed TCR sequence diversity and led to clonal T-cell expansion. Partial responses occurred in three dose-escalation patients, of whom one had hepatocellular carcinoma and two had cutaneous melanoma. A male proportion of almost 85% and a mean age of about 60 years, ranging from about 20 to 79, were recorded for the dose-escalation cohort. The monotherapy dose-escalation portion (N of about 49 patients) of the phase I ivuxolimab trial is reported in the paper. Intravenous ivuxolimab was administered to patients every 2 weeks at six dose levels: 0.01, 0.1, 0.3, 1.5, 3 and 10 mg/kg. Points the paper makes about the study in general: Clonal expansion of both CD4+ and CD8+ blood T cells was observed from baseline to week 6 at doses 0.1 to 3.0 mg/kg. After ivuxolimab, more expanded clones were found on average in CD8+ T cells than in CD4+ T cells. In the 0.1-3.0 mg/kg groups, partial responders were among the patients with the lowest normalized peripheral clonal expansion, particularly in CD8+ T cells. The antigen specificity of the peripheral T cells that underwent clonal expansion was not determined. Low levels of normalized T-cell clonal expansion were also seen in some patients who did not respond.

Worth noting for this clone: Its recognized antigen is unknown. The sample holds no much larger clone one base away, and base qualities are not on file.

The trial excluded patients who had a history of autoimmune disease or were on systemic immunosuppression. Peripheral blood for TCR sequencing was collected from all dose cohorts at baseline, on cycle 4 day 1, and on cycle 7 day 1. Samples came from an open-label, multicenter, first-in-human phase I dose-escalation trial of ivuxolimab. Adults with locally advanced or metastatic head and neck squamous cell, hepatocellular, melanoma or renal cell carcinoma were enrolled in the trial. CD4+ and CD8+ T cells were sorted separately from peripheral blood before TCR sequencing. To sequence the TCRbeta CDR3 region, genomic DNA was isolated from the sorted cells. The immunoSEQ Assay was used to sequence the TCRbeta CDR3 regions. TCRdb carries this immuneACCESS record with in-frame sequences only. Its versions omit some clonotypes, under half of them owing to an unresolved V gene in the studies checked, with the rest unexplained. A total of tens of thousands of clones appear in this sample, roughly 87% of them only once. The top ten clonotypes cover roughly 1.3% of the sample.

Between the V and J ends, shortened by 10 bases and 1 base respectively, the junction contains 16 bases. Looking up the germline V gene yields CDR1 MNHEY and CDR2 SVGAGI. The CDR3 spans 14 residues, from the cysteine through the phenylalanine. Of all the DNA, just the CDR3 is kept, 42 bases in frame from base 1. This chain joins TRBV6-5 to TRBJ1-1; a weak D assignment points to TRBD1 (5 bases agree). The source of this sequence is an adult with an advanced solid tumor such as melanoma, head and neck, liver or kidney cancer. The sequencing used CD4+ or CD8+ T cells sorted from blood, collected in a trial of the OX40 agonist ivuxolimab. The CDR3 amino acid sequence is: CATNPRARNTEAFF. The DNA sequence is TGTGCCACCAACCCCAGGGCTCGGAACACTGAAGCTTTCTTT.